This T cell receptor beta chain was sequenced for a study of T-cell memory formation after mild COVID-19. This CDR3 comprises 12 residues. V gave up 4 bases and J gave up 8 bases, with 11 bases separating them. This clonotype has more than one count but fewer than ten. Its specificity is unknown. Study-wide results and caveats: Shrinking CD4+ clones resided mostly in CM and EM, and CD8+ ones in EMRA. Clones that shrank (day 15 to 85) were balanced CD4/CD8, whereas later expanders leaned CD4+.

Each CDR3 protein is one row after TCRdb ran MiXCR on the 5' RACE reads. Among 50,000 to 70,000 distinct CDR3 sequences listed, 12% were seen once. The rearrangement joins TRBV12-3 or TRBV12-4 to TRBJ1-2; D gene unclear. The sequencing sample was made of PBMCs or a T cell subset sorted from them (not recorded which). The TCR sequence derives from a man aged 18 to 30 who had mild COVID-19 (a few samples of this study predate the infection). Cell type and time point are not known. DNA for the CDR3: TGTGCCAGCAGTTACCAGTTCCTGGGCTACACCTTC. Protein product: CASSYQFLGYTF.